The present TCR beta chain was sequenced within a study of blood T cell dynamics during melanoma immunotherapy. Study as a whole: Metastatic melanoma patients received first-line pembrolizumab or nivolumab plus ipilimumab.

This clone came up once. Its specificity is not known. Findings and limits, study-wide: Among sorted CD8+ subsets, immune-effector cells had the highest clonality and cell-free DNA similarity.

This sample's time point: week 3, after first cycle of checkpoint inhibitor. At 12 weeks after first infusion, RECIST 1.1 defined response for most patients. Each sorted CD8+ T cell subset had its entire DNA loaded. Libraries were prepared by immunoSEQ multiplex PCR; TCRdb keeps only in-frame clonotypes and omits some of them. The sample has 950 to 1,000 clones, 92% seen once. The CDR3 is made up of 16 amino acids. Trimming removed 8 bases from V and 4 bases from J; junction bases left unmatched: 17. Germline V CDR1 and CDR2: SEHNR, FQNEAQ (reference sequence). This receptor was obtained from a human donor with melanoma. The chain combines TRBV7-9 with TRBJ2-7; 7 nucleotides align to TRBD2. Sequenced material: effector memory CD8+ T cells from blood, taken from a patient treated with checkpoint blockade. The CDR3 coding sequence is TGTGCCAGCTCCTCTTCGTCTTCTTGGGGGGGATACGAGCAGTACTTC. This gives the protein CASSSSSSWGGYEQYF. Looking up the rest from reference TRBV7-9 and TRBJ2-7 gives the full variable domain: DTGVSQNPRHKITKRGQNVTFRCDPISEHNRLYWYRQTLGQGPEFLTYFQNEAQLEKSRLLSDRFSAERPKGSFSTLEIQRTEQGDSAMYLCASSSSSSWGGYEQYFGPGTRLTVT.